This T cell receptor (beta chain) was captured in a study of T-cell reconstitution after alpha-beta-depleted transplantation in children. Preparation of the TCRbeta library used unique molecular identifiers. TCRdb itself ran the PCR reads through MiXCR, one entry per CDR3 protein. The sample lists around 380,000 distinct CDR3 sequences; about a tenth were seen once. In this sample, this clonotype turned up a few times. V lost 5 bases and J 1 base, leaving 9 bases between the germline ends. Germline-derived CDR1 and CDR2 are DFQATT and SNEGSKA (reference sequence). This CDR3 is 13 amino acids long. The sample consisted of PBMCs from the stem cell graft donor, taken from the stem cell graft. The TCR sequence derives from a human donor who donated a stem cell graft to a child with acute myeloid leukemia. V usage is TRBV20-1 and J usage is TRBJ2-1, with D hard to call. CDR3 DNA sequence: TGCAGTGCTTCTAAAGGGTCCTACAATGAGCAGTTCTTC. Amino acids: CSASKGSYNEQFF.